The clone carrying this TCR beta chain appeared many times. Its antigen is not known. The ends were cut back, 3 bases at V and 2 bases at J, with 23 bases in the middle. CDR3 length: 19 residues. Any patient presenting with uncontrolled infection, other autoimmune disease, pregnancy or lactation was left out. The sample comes from a study of T cells in Graves' hyperthyroidism and ophthalmopathy. Study summary: Peripheral blood collection took place at initial diagnosis, before any treatment. Study-wide results and limits: A model using 13 V-J features told ophthalmopathy apart from stable hyperthyroidism.

TCR beta CDR3 region amplification was performed from RNA transcripts. HTBI primers were the set used in a first-round RT-PCR of the TCR CDR3. TCRdb independently ran MiXCR on the multiplex PCR reads; one entry per CDR3 protein. The repertoire has some 760,000 distinct CDR3 sequences, 14% of them found once; the top ten carry roughly 10%. The rearrangement uses TRBV12-3 or TRBV12-4 and TRBJ2-1, with D maybe TRBD1 (6 bases). The clonotype was recovered from a young woman with Graves' hyperthyroidism. Sequencing was carried out using blood. The CDR3 protein is CASSFGMGAGSDTYNEQFF. CDR3 DNA: TGTGCCAGCAGTTTCGGCATGGGGGCGGGTAGCGACACCTACAATGAGCAGTTCTTC.